A selection of T cell receptor beta chains follows, all from one sample in a study of shared clonotypes between healthy human individuals. Sequencing was performed with immunoSEQ multiplex PCR; in TCRdb, only in-frame clones are kept and a portion is missing. The sample has millions of clones, approximately 95% seen once. Sequences were obtained from naive CD8+ T cells sorted from blood. These receptors were obtained from a man younger than 35 in good health. CDR3s include the opening cysteine and the closing phenylalanine or tryptophan. D genes are given only for firm matches. Clone size, where shown, is once, few, many, or a class for clones that have expanded.

-	TRBV5-6	TRBD1	TRBJ1-1	CASSFLIRDRVSITEAFF	TGTGCCAGCAGCTTTTTGATCCGGGACAGGGTATCTATCACTGAAGCTTTCTTT
-	TRBV7-9	TRBD1	TRBJ1-2	CASSLGQGTGGYTF	TGTGCCAGCAGCTTGGGACAGGGGACAGGGGGCTACACCTTC
-	TRBV15	-	TRBJ1-5	CATSGYSLGNQPQHF	TGTGCCACCAGCGGGTACAGCTTGGGCAATCAGCCCCAGCATTTT
-	TRBV11-2	TRBD1	TRBJ2-7	CASSFSLGQGFYEQYF	TGTGCCAGCAGCTTTTCCCTCGGACAGGGTTTCTACGAGCAGTACTTC
-	TRBV6-6	-	TRBJ2-7	CASSPADSSYEQYF	TGTGCCAGCAGTCCAGCCGACAGCTCCTACGAGCAGTACTTC
-	TRBV11-2	-	TRBJ1-2	CASSSGGANYGYTF	TGTGCCAGCAGCTCGGGCGGGGCCAACTATGGCTACACCTTC
-	TRBV5-6	-	TRBJ1-1	CASSDSWESEAFF	TGTGCCAGCAGTGACAGTTGGGAGTCTGAAGCTTTCTTT
-	TRBV2	TRBD1	TRBJ2-2	CASSVRGPGTGELFF	TGTGCCAGCAGTGTAAGGGGGCCGGGGACCGGGGAGCTGTTTTTT
-	TRBV11-2	-	TRBJ2-7	CASSLEARPPEQYF	TGTGCCAGCAGCTTGGAGGCACGGCCACCCGAGCAGTACTTC
-	TRBV7-9	-	TRBJ1-3	CASSLYDSGNTIYF	TGTGCCAGCAGCTTATATGACTCTGGAAACACCATATATTTT
-	TRBV10-2	-	TRBJ2-7	CASSDSGDLGEQYF	TGCGCCAGCAGTGATTCGGGGGACTTGGGCGAGCAGTACTTC
-	TRBV10-2	-	TRBJ1-2	CASSDAADYGYTF	TGCGCCAGCAGTGATGCCGCCGACTATGGCTACACCTTC
once	TRBV4-3	TRBD1	TRBJ1-5	CASSQVAGGVDNQPQHF	TGCGCCAGCAGCCAAGTCGCAGGGGGAGTAGACAATCAGCCCCAGCATTTT
-	TRBV6-6	-	TRBJ2-3	CASSQTGPTDTQYF	TGTGCCAGCAGCCAGACGGGTCCCACAGATACGCAGTATTTT
-	TRBV30	-	TRBJ2-5	CAWSIGAGFQETQYF	TGTGCCTGGAGTATAGGGGCGGGGTTTCAAGAGACCCAGTACTTC
-	TRBV28	TRBD2	TRBJ2-3	CASSSRTSGSFGTDTQYF	TGTGCCAGCAGTTCTCGGACTAGCGGGAGTTTTGGCACAGATACGCAGTATTTT
-	TRBV5-6	TRBD2	TRBJ2-7	CASSLLSGWAGEGSYEQYF	TGTGCCAGCAGCCTCCTCTCTGGGTGGGCGGGAGAAGGGTCCTACGAGCAGTACTTC
-	TRBV4-3	TRBD1	TRBJ1-2	CASSQDRGDYGYTF	TGCGCCAGCAGCCAGGACAGGGGGGACTATGGCTACACCTTC
-	TRBV28	-	TRBJ1-1	CASSLTGGDTEAFF	TGTGCCAGCAGTTTAACGGGGGGCGACACTGAAGCTTTCTTT
-	TRBV10-2	TRBD1	TRBJ1-2	CASSELTGDGYTF	TGCGCCAGCAGTGAGCTAACAGGGGATGGCTACACCTTC
-	TRBV9	-	TRBJ1-2	CASSGQGAYGYTF	TGTGCCAGCAGCGGGCAGGGTGCGTATGGCTACACCTTC
-	TRBV27	-	TRBJ1-5	CASSLSVGDAQQPQHF	TGTGCCAGCAGTTTATCAGTTGGGGACGCCCAGCAGCCCCAGCATTTT
-	TRBV18	-	TRBJ2-2	CASSPSTSLNTGELFF	TGTGCCAGCTCACCATCAACTAGCCTGAACACCGGGGAGCTGTTTTTT
-	TRBV4-1	-	TRBJ2-7	CASSQEGGFTSYEQYF	TGCGCCAGCAGCCAAGAGGGGGGCTTCACATCCTACGAGCAGTACTTC
-	TRBV9	TRBD2	TRBJ2-1	CASSVGGLARDNEQFF	TGTGCCAGCAGCGTAGGAGGACTAGCGCGCGACAATGAGCAGTTCTTC
-	TRBV13	TRBD1	TRBJ1-1	CASSRDRDLVGTEAFF	TGTGCCAGCAGCCGAGACAGGGACCTGGTAGGCACTGAAGCTTTCTTT
-	TRBV18	-	TRBJ2-1	CASSPREFYNEQFF	TGTGCCAGCTCACCCAGGGAATTCTACAATGAGCAGTTCTTC
-	TRBV7-2	-	TRBJ2-7	CASSLGWGGGVGSYEQYF	TGTGCCAGCAGCTTAGGGTGGGGTGGGGGAGTAGGGTCCTACGAGCAGTACTTC
-	TRBV10-1	-	TRBJ2-7	CASSDGVGALYEQYF	TGCGCCAGCAGTGACGGGGTAGGGGCACTCTACGAGCAGTACTTC
-	TRBV13	TRBD2	TRBJ2-1	CASNSGGSYNEQFF	TGTGCCAGCAACAGCGGGGGGTCCTACAATGAGCAGTTCTTC
-	TRBV6-1	-	TRBJ2-1	CASSEAWGSSYNEQFF	TGTGCCAGCAGTGAAGCTTGGGGGAGCTCCTACAATGAGCAGTTCTTC
-	TRBV2	-	TRBJ2-6	CASSEGVYLSGANVLTF	TGTGCCAGCAGTGAAGGAGTTTACCTATCTGGGGCCAACGTCCTGACTTTC
-	TRBV29-1	-	TRBJ2-2	CSVKFVGELFF	TGCAGCGTTAAGTTCGTCGGGGAGCTGTTTTTT
-	TRBV6-6	TRBD1	TRBJ1-6	CASSYPWTGDNSPLHF	TGTGCCAGCAGTTACCCGTGGACAGGGGATAATTCACCCCTCCACTTT
-	TRBV6-1	TRBD1	TRBJ2-7	CASTPTGVDEQYF	TGTGCCAGCACTCCGACAGGGGTGGACGAGCAGTACTTC
-	TRBV15	-	TRBJ2-4	CATSSPDLIGPQYF	TGTGCCACCAGCAGCCCTGACCTCATAGGACCTCAGTACTTC
-	TRBV5-1	TRBD1	TRBJ2-3	CASSSDRGRGTDTQYF	TGCGCCAGCAGCTCTGACAGGGGGCGAGGCACAGATACGCAGTATTTT
-	TRBV5-1	TRBD2	TRBJ2-7	CASSFGTSVYEQYF	TGCGCCAGCAGCTTCGGGACTAGCGTCTACGAGCAGTACTTC
-	TRBV5-1	-	TRBJ2-7	CASSLGQGGPYEQYF	TGCGCCAGCAGCTTGGGGCAGGGAGGACCCTACGAGCAGTACTTC
-	TRBV19	-	TRBJ1-2	CASSIDHRAYTF	TGTGCCAGTAGTATAGATCACAGGGCCTACACCTTC
-	TRBV13	-	TRBJ2-3	CASSPGLSETQYF	TGTGCCAGCAGCCCCGGACTCTCCGAGACGCAGTATTTT
-	TRBV4-1	-	TRBJ1-2	CASSLTDGTYGYTF	TGCGCCAGCAGCCTAACGGACGGGACCTATGGCTACACCTTC
-	TRBV13	TRBD1	TRBJ1-6	CASSDEGASYNSPLHF	TGTGCCAGCAGCGACGAGGGGGCGTCCTATAATTCACCCCTCCACTTT
-	TRBV19	-	TRBJ2-7	CASSFSPGLQYEQYF	TGTGCCAGTAGTTTTTCCCCCGGCCTTCAGTACGAGCAGTACTTC
-	TRBV27	TRBD1	TRBJ1-1	CASSFTGGFTEAFF	TGTGCCAGCAGTTTCACAGGGGGCTTCACTGAAGCTTTCTTT
-	TRBV6-5	-	TRBJ2-5	CASSLLPEEETQYF	TGTGCCAGCAGTCTCCTTCCGGAGGAAGAGACCCAGTACTTC
-	TRBV2	TRBD1	TRBJ1-4	CASSETRGLRNEKLFF	TGTGCCAGCAGTGAAACCAGGGGGCTTAGAAATGAAAAACTGTTTTTT
-	TRBV7-9	-	TRBJ2-1	CASSLDGNPYNEQFF	TGTGCCAGCAGCTTAGACGGGAACCCCTACAATGAGCAGTTCTTC
-	TRBV11-3	-	TRBJ2-1	CASSLDSGYNEQFF	TGTGCCAGCAGCTTAGATAGCGGCTACAATGAGCAGTTCTTC
-	TRBV19	-	TRBJ1-5	CASSGGADQPQHF	TGTGCCAGTAGTGGGGGGGCTGATCAGCCCCAGCATTTT
-	TRBV29-1	-	TRBJ2-5	CSVEGLRERVQETQYF	TGCAGCGTTGAGGGTTTACGCGAGCGGGTTCAAGAGACCCAGTACTTC
-	TRBV10-1	-	TRBJ1-6	CASSEPHIGGPESSYNSPLHF	TGCGCCAGCAGTGAGCCGCATATTGGGGGCCCTGAAAGCTCCTATAATTCACCCCTCCACTTT
-	TRBV7-9	-	TRBJ1-4	CASSLVGSKEKLFF	TGTGCCAGCAGCTTAGTAGGAAGCAAAGAAAAACTGTTTTTT
-	TRBV11-3	-	TRBJ2-2	CASSLVRGSGELFF	TGTGCCAGCAGCTTAGTTCGAGGGTCCGGGGAGCTGTTTTTT
-	TRBV11-2	TRBD2	TRBJ2-3	CASSEAGDTDTQYF	TGTGCCAGCAGCGAAGCGGGGGACACAGATACGCAGTATTTT
few	TRBV4-3	TRBD1	TRBJ1-6	CASSQGDSNSPLHF	TGCGCCAGCAGCCAAGGGGACAGTAATTCACCCCTCCACTTT
once	TRBV9	TRBD1	TRBJ2-5	CASSDRTGGGEETQYF	TGTGCCAGCAGCGACCGGACAGGGGGAGGAGAAGAGACCCAGTACTTC